This TCR beta chain was sequenced in a study of cytomegalovirus exposure and HLA in healthy donors. Points from the study as a whole: Most of the TCR beta V segments (in an earlier analysis) were productive either about 87% or about 30% of the time. Specificity of a few CMV-associated chains for CMV antigens was verified in vitro.

To note about this clone: The target antigen is unknown.

Use of 60 Vbeta and 13 Jbeta primers characterized the PCR. Sequenced by immunoSEQ multiplex PCR; TCRdb stores in-frame clones only, minus some. The sample records roughly 120,000 clones, 79% being singletons. V was pared by 0 bases and J by 7 bases, with 10 bases between. CDR1 is SGHTS and CDR2 is YDEGEE in the germline V gene. The CDR3 is made up of 13 amino acids. Sequencing input: PBMCs. This chain uses TRBV5-8 with TRBJ1-1; possible D gene TRBD1, 5 bases. The sequence came from a man younger than 35 in good health and CMV-seronegative. The DNA for the CDR3 is TGTGCCAGCAGCTTGGTTAGGGGAGGTGAAGCTTTCTTT. Its translation: CASSLVRGGEAFF. The whole variable domain, filled in from reference TRBV5-8 and TRBJ1-1, reads EAGVTQSPTHLIKTRGQQATLRCSPISGHTSVYWYQQALGLGLQFLLWYDEGEERNRGNFPPRFSGRQFPNYSSELNVNALELEDSALYLCASSLVRGGEAFFGQGTRLTVV.